The sample holds a few counts of the clone carrying this T cell receptor beta chain. The entry originates in a study of identical twins. V was pared by 3 bases and J by 4 bases, with 9 bases between. The length of the CDR3 is 13 residues. TCRdb analysed the 5' RACE reads with MiXCR anew, one entry per CDR3 protein. This sample has 600,000 to 850,000 distinct CDR3 sequences; 15% to 20% occur once, and the top ten carry roughly 13%. These data also formed part of another study, on T cells expressing NK-cell markers.

The gene calls are TRBV12-3 or TRBV12-4 and TRBJ1-1; D not certain. The sequenced material came from PBMCs. The clonotype was recovered from a woman aged 18-29 years in good health. CDR3 bases: TGTGCCAGCAGTTTTTCCACTGGCACTGAAGCTTTCTTT. Translating gives CASSFSTGTEAFF.